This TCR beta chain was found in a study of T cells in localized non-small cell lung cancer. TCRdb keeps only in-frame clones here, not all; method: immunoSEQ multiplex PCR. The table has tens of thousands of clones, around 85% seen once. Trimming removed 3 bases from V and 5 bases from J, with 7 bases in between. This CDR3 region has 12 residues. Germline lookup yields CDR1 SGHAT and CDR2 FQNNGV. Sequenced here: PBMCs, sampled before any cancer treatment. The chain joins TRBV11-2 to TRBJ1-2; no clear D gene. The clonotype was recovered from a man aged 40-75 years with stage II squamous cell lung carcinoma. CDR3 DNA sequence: TGTGCCAGCAGCTTTCGTCAGTATGGCTACACCTTC. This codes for CASSFRQYGYTF.